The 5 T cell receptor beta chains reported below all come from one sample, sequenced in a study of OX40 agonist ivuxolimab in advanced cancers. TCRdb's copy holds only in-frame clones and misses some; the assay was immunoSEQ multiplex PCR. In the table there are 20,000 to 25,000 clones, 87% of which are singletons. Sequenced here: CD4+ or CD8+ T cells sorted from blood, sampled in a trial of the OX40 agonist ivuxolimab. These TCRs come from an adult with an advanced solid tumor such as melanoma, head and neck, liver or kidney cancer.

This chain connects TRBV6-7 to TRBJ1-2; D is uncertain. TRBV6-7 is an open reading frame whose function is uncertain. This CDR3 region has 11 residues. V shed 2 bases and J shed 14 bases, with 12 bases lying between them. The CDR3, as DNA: TGTGCCAGCAGTTACGGGCCGTGGGCGACCTTC. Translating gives CASSYGPWATF.

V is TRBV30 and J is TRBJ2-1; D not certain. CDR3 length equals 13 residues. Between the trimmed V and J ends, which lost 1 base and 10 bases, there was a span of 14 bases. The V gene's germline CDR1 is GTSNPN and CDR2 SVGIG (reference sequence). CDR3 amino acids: CAWSASSRPEQFF. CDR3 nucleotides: TGTGCCTGGAGTGCTTCTAGTCGACCCGAGCAGTTCTTC. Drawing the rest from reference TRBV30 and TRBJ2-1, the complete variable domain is SQTIHQWPATLVQPVGSPLSLECTVEGTSNPNLYWYRQAAGRGLQLLFYSVGIGQISSEVPQNLSASRPQDRQFILSSKKLLLSDSGFYLCAWSASSRPEQFFGPGTRLTVL.

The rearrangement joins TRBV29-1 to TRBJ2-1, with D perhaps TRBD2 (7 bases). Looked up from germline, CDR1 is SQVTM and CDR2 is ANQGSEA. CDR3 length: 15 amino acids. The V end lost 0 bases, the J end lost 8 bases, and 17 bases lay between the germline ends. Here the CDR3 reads CSVEDRGGSGDEQFF. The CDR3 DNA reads TGCAGCGTTGAAGATAGGGGGGGGTCAGGAGATGAGCAGTTCTTC.

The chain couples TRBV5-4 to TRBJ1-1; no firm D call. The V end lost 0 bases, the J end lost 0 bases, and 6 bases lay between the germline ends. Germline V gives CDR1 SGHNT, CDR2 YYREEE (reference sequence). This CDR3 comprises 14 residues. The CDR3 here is CASSLEAVNTEAFF. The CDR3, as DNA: TGTGCCAGCAGCTTGGAGGCGGTGAACACTGAAGCTTTCTTT.

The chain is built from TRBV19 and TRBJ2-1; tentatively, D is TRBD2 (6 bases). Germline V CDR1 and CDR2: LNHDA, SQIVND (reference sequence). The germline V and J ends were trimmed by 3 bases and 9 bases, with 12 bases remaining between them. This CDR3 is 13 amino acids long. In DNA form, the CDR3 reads TGTGCCAGTAGTATTTCAGAGGGAGGTGAGCAGTTCTTC. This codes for CASSISEGGEQFF.